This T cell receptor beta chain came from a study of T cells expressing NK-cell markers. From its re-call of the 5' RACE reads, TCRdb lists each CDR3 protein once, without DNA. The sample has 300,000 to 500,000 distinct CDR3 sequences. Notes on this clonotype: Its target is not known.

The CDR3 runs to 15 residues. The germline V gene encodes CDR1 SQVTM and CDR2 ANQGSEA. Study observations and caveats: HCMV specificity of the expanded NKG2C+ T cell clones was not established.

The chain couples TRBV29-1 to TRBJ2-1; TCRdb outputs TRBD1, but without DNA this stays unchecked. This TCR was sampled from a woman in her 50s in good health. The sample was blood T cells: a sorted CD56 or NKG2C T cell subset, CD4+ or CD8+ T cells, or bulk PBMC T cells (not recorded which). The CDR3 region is CSVVRGTSERNEQFF.